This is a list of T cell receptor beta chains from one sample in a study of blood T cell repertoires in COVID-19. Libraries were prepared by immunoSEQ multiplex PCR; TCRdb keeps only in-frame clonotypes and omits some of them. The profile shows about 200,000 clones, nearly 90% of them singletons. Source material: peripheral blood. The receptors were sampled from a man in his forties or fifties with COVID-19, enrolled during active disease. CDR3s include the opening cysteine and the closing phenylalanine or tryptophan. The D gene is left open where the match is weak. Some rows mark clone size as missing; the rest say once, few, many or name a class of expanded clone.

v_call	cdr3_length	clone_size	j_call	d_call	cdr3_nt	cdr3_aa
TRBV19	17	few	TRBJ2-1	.	TGTGCCAGTAGTATTGTATATTGGCTCCCGTCCCGCAATGAGCAGTTCTTC	CASSIVYWLPSRNEQFF
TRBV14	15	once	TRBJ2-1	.	TGTGCCAGCAGCCTTGGACTCAGCTCCTACAATGAGCAGTTCTTC	CASSLGLSSYNEQFF
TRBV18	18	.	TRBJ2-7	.	TGTGCCAGCTCACTAACCACGTCCGCGGGACCCAATGGGCACGAGCAGTACTTC	CASSLTTSAGPNGHEQYF
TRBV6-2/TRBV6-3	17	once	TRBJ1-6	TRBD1	TGTGCCAGCAGTTACAGACCGGGACAGGGGCAGTCTTCACCCCTCCACTTT	CASSYRPGQGQSSPLHF
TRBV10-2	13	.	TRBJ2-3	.	TGCGCCAGCAGTGTGGTGGGCGCAGATACGCAGTATTTT	CASSVVGADTQYF
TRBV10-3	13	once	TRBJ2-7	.	TGTGCCATCAGCAACATGATCTCCTACGAGCAGTACTTC	CAISNMISYEQYF
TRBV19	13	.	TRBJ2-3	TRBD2	TGTGCCAGTACGGGACTAGCGACCGGTGCGCAGTATTTT	CASTGLATGAQYF
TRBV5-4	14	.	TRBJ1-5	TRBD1	TGTGCCAGCAGCTCCGGGACAGACAATCAGCCCCAGCATTTT	CASSSGTDNQPQHF
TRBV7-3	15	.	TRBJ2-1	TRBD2	TGTGCCAGCAGCACGTCTAGCGGGAGGGCCAATGAGCAGTTCTTC	CASSTSSGRANEQFF
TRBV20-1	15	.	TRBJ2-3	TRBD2	TGCAGTGCTAGTTTTCTAGCGGGAGGCACAGATACGCAGTATTTT	CSASFLAGGTDTQYF
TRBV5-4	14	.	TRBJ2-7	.	TGTGCCAGCAGCCTGTACGGCCCGGAGGGCGAGCAGTACTTC	CASSLYGPEGEQYF
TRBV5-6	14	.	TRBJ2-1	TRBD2	TGTGCCAGCAGCTGGACTAGCGGGTACAATGAGCAGTTCTTC	CASSWTSGYNEQFF
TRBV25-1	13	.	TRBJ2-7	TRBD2	TGTGCCAGCAGTCCTAGCGGGAGGTACGAGCAGTACTTC	CASSPSGRYEQYF
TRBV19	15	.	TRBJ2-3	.	TGTGCCAGTAGTATCCTCTTAATTGAGTCAGATACGCAGTATTTT	CASSILLIESDTQYF
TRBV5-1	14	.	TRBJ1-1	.	TGCGCCAGCAGTCAAAGCCCAAAGGGGACTGAAGCTTTCTTT	CASSQSPKGTEAFF